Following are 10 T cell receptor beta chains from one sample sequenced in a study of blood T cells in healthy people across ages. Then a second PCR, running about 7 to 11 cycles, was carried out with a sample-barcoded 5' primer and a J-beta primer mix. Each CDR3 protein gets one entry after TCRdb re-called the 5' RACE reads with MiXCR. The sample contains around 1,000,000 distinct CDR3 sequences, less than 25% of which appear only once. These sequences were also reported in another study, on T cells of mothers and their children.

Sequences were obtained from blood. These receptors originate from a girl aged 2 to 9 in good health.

The CDR3 sequence is CASSLIWGEEETQYF. CDR3 nucleotides: TGTGCCAGCAGTTTAATCTGGGGGGAGGAAGAGACCCAGTACTTC. The gene calls are TRBV12-3 or TRBV12-4 and TRBJ2-5, with D perhaps matching TRBD2 (6 bases). The CDR3 has 15 residues. Between the trimmed V and J ends, which lost 2 bases and 3 bases, there was a span of 13 bases.

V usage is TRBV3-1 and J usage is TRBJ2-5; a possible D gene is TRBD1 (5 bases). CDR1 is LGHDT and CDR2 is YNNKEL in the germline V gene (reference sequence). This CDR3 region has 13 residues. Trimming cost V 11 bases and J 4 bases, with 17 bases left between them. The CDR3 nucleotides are TGTGCCCACGGTGCTGGGGCGGCAGAGACCCAGTACTTC. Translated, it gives CAHGAGAAETQYF.

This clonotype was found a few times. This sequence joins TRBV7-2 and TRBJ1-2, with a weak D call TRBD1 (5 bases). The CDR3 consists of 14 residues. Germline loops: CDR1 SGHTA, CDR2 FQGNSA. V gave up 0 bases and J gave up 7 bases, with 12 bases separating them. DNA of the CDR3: TGTGCCAGCAGCTTAGCGGGGGACCTGGGTGGCTACACCTTC. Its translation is CASSLAGDLGGYTF.

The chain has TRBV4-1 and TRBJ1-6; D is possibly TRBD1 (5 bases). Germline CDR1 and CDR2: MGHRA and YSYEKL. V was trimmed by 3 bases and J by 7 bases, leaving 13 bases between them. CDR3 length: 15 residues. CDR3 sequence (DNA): TGCGCCAGCAGCCAGACGCTCGACAGCAATTCACCCCTCCACTTT. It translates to CASSQTLDSNSPLHF.

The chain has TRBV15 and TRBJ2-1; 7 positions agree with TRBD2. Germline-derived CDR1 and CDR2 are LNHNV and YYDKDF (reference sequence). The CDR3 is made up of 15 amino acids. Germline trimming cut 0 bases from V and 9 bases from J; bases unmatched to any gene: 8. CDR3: CATSRDRAAGFEQFF. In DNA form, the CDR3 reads TGTGCCACCAGCAGAGATCGGGCAGCGGGATTTGAGCAGTTCTTC. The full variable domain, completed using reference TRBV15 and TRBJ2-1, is DAMVIQNPRYQVTQFGKPVTLSCSQTLNHNVMYWYQQKSSQAPKLLFHYYDKDFNNEADTPDNFQSRRPNTSFCFLDIRSPGLGDTAMYLCATSRDRAAGFEQFFGPGTRLTVL.

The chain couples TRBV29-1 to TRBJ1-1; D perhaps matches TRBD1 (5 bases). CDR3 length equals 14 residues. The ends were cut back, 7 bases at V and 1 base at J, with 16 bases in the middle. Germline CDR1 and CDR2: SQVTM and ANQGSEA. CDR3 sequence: CSATPGAGNTEAFF. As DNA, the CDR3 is TGCAGCGCTACTCCCGGGGCGGGGAACACTGAAGCTTTCTTT. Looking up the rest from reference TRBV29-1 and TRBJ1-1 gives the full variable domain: SAVISQKPSRDICQRGTSLTIQCQVDSQVTMMFWYRQQPGQSLTLIATANQGSEATYESGFVIDKFPISRPNLTFSTLTVSNMSPEDSSIYLCSATPGAGNTEAFFGQGTRLTVV.

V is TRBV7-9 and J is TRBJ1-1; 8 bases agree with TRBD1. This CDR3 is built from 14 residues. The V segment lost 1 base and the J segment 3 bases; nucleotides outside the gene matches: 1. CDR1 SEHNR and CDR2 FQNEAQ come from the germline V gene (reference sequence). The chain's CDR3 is CASSLEQGDTEAFF. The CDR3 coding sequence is TGTGCCAGCAGCTTAGAACAGGGGGACACTGAAGCTTTCTTT.

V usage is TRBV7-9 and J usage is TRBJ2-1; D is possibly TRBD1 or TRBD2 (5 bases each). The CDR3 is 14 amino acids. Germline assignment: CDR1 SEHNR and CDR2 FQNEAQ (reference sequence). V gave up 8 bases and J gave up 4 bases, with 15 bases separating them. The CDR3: CASVIGREYNEQFF. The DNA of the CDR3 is TGTGCCAGCGTAATTGGCAGGGAGTACAATGAGCAGTTCTTC.

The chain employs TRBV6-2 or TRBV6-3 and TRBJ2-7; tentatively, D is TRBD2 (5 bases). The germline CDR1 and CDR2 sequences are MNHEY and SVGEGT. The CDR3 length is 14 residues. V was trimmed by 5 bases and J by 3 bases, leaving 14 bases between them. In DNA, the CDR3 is TGTGCCAGCAGTAGTTACGAGGGAGTCTACGAGCAGTACTTC. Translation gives CASSSYEGVYEQYF.

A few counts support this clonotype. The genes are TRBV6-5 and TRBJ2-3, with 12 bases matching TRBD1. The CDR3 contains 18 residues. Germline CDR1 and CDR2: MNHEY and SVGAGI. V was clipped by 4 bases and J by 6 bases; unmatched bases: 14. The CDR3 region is CASSFTTPGTGGMDTQYF. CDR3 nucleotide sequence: TGTGCCAGCAGTTTCACGACGCCCGGGACAGGGGGCATGGATACGCAGTATTTT.